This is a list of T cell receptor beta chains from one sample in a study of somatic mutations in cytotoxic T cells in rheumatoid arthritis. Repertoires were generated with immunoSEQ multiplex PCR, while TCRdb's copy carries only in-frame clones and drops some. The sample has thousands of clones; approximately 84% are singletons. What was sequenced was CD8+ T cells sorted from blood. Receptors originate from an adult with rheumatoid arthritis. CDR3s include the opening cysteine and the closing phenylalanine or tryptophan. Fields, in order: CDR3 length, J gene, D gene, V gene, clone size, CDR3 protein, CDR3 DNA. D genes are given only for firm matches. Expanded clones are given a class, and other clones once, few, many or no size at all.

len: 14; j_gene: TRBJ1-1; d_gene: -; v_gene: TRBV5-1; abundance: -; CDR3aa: CASSFGGDYTEAFF; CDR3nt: TGCGCCAGCAGCTTCGGGGGGGACTACACTGAAGCTTTCTTT
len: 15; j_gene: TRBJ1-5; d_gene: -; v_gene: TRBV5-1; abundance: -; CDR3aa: CASSFQGPGNQPQHF; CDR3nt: TGCGCCAGCAGCTTCCAGGGCCCGGGCAATCAGCCCCAGCATTTT
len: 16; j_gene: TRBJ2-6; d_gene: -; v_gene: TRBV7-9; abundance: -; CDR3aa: CASSLPRVAGANVLTF; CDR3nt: TGTGCCAGCAGCTTACCCCGAGTAGCTGGGGCCAACGTCCTGACTTTC
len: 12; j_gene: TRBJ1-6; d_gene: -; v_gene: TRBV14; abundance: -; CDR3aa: CASSPTGLVLHF; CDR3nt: TGTGCCAGCAGTCCTACAGGATTGGTCCTCCACTTT
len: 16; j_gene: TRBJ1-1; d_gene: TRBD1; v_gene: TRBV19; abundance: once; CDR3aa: CASSETGWGMNTEAFF; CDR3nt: TGTGCCAGTAGTGAGACAGGGTGGGGAATGAACACTGAGGCTTTCTTT
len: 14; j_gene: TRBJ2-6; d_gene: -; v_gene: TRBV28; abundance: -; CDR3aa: CASRWSSGANVLTF; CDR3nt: TGTGCCAGCAGGTGGAGCTCTGGGGCCAACGTCCTGACTTTC
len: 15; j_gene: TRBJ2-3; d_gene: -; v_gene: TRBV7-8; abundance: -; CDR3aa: CASRTRRVGTDTQYF; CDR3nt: TGTGCCAGCAGGACCCGGCGGGTGGGGACAGATACGCAGTATTTT
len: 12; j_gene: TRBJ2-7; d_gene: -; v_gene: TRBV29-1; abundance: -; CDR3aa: CSVETVPYEQYF; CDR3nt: TGCAGCGTTGAGACTGTGCCCTACGAGCAGTACTTC
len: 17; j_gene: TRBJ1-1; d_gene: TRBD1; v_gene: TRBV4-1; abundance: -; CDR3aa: CASSQDVVGTANTEAFF; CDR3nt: TGCGCCAGCAGCCAAGATGTAGTAGGGACAGCAAACACTGAAGCTTTCTTT
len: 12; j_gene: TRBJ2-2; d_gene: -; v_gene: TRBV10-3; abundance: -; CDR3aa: CAIRQNTGELFF; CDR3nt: TGTGCCATCAGGCAGAACACCGGGGAGCTGTTTTTT
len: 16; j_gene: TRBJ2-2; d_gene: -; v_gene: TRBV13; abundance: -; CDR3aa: CASRYRGGADTGELFF; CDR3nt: TGTGCCAGCAGATATAGGGGGGGCGCTGACACCGGGGAGCTGTTTTTT
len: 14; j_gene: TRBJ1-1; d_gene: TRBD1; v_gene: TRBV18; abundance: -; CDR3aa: CASSPGQGLTEAFF; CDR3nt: TGTGCCAGCTCACCAGGACAGGGACTCACTGAAGCTTTCTTT
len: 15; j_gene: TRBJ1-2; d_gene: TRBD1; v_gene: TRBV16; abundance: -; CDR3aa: CASSQFPDRGYGYTF; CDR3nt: TGTGCCAGCAGCCAATTCCCGGACAGGGGGTATGGCTACACCTTC
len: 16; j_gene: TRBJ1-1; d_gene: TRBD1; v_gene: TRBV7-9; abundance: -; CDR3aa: CASSPGQGELNTEAFF; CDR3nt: TGTGCCAGCAGCCCCGGACAGGGGGAATTGAACACTGAAGCTTTCTTT
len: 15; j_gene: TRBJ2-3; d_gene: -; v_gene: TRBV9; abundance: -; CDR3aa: CASSLGLYSTDTQYF; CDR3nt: TGTGCCAGCAGCCTGGGACTCTACAGCACAGATACGCAGTATTTT
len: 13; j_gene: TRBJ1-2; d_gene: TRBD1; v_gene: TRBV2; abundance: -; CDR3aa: CASSGQGTYGYTF; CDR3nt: TGTGCCAGCAGCGGACAGGGGACCTATGGCTACACCTTC
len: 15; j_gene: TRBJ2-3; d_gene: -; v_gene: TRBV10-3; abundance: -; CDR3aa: CAISATGGPTDTQYF; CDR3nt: TGTGCCATCAGCGCGACCGGGGGGCCCACAGATACGCAGTATTTT
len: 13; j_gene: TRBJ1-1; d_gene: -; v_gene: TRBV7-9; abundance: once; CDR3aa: CATRRAESTEAFF; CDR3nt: TGTGCCACCCGTAGAGCGGAGAGCACTGAAGCTTTCTTT
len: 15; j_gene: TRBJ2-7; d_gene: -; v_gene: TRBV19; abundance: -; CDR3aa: CASSIGSSRRYEQYF; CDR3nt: TGTGCCAGTAGTATAGGGTCTAGCCGGCGTTACGAGCAGTACTTC
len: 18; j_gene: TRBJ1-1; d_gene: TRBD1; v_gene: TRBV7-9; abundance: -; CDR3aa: CASSPIDIDRGQETEAFF; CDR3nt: TGTGCCAGCAGCCCTATAGACATTGACAGGGGGCAAGAAACTGAAGCTTTCTTT
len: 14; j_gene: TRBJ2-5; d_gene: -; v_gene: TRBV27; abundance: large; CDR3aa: CASSFGGSRETQYF; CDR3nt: TGTGCCAGCAGTTTTGGAGGGTCCCGGGAGACCCAGTACTTC
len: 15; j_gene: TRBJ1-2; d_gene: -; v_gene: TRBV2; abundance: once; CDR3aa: CASSAQNRAGDGYTF; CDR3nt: TGTGCCAGCAGTGCCCAAAATCGGGCAGGGGACGGCTACACCTTC
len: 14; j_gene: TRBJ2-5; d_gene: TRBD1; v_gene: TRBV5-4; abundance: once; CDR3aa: CASSAGTVQETQYF; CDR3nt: TGTGCCAGCAGCGCAGGGACAGTCCAAGAGACCCAGTACTTC
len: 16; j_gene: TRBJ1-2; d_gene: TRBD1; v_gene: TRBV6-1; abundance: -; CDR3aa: CASSERDRVPNYGYTF; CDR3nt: TGTGCCAGCAGTGAAAGGGACAGGGTTCCTAACTATGGCTACACCTTC
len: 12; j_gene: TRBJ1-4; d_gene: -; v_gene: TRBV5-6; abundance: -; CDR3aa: CASSLLDEKLFF; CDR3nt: TGTGCCAGCAGCTTGCTGGATGAAAAACTGTTTTTT
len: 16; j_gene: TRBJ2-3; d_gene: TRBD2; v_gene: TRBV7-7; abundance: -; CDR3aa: CASSQGLAGHAGTQYF; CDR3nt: TGTGCCAGCAGCCAGGGACTAGCGGGCCATGCAGGTACGCAGTATTTT
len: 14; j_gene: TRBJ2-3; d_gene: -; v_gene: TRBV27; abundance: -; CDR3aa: CASSLGASTDTQYF; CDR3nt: TGTGCCAGCAGTTTAGGGGCTAGCACAGATACGCAGTATTTT
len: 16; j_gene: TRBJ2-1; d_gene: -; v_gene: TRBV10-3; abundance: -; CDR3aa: CAISESATSSYNEQFF; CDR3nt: TGTGCCATCAGTGAGTCGGCGACGAGCTCCTACAATGAGCAGTTCTTC
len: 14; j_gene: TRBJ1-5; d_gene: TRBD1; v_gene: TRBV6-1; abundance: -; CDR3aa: CASTLDRGDQPQHF; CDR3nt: TGTGCCAGCACCCTGGACAGGGGGGATCAGCCCCAGCATTTT
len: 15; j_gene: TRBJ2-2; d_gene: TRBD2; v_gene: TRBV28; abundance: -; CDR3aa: CASSRGGAYTGELFF; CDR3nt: TGTGCCAGCAGTCGCGGGGGGGCCTACACCGGGGAGCTGTTTTTT
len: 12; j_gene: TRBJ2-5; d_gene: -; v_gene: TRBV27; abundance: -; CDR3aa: CASSNSQETQYF; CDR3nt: TGTGCCAGCAGTAACAGCCAAGAGACCCAGTACTTC
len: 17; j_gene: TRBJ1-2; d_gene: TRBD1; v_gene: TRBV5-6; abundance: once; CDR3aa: CASRPHSGTGNMGGYTF; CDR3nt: TGTGCCAGCAGACCCCACTCCGGGACAGGGAATATGGGTGGCTACACCTTC